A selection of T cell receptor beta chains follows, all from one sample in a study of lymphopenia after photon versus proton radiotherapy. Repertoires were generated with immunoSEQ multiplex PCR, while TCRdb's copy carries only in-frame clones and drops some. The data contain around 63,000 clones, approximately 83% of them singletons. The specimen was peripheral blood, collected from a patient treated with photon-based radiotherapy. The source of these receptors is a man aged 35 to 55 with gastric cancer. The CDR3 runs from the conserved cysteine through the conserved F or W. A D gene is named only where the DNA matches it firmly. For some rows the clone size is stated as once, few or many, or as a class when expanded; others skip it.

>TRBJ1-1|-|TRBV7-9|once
CASSSRPGGNTEAFF
TGTGCCAGCAGCTCCCGCCCAGGTGGGAACACTGAAGCTTTCTTT
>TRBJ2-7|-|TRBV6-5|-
CASKAGDEQYF
TGTGCCAGCAAGGCTGGTGACGAGCAGTACTTC
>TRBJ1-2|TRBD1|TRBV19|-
CASSTGGGYGYTF
TGTGCCAGCTCGACAGGGGGGGGCTATGGCTACACCTTC
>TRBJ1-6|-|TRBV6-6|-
CASMGVPFFYNSPLHF
TGTGCCAGCATGGGGGTTCCTTTTTTCTATAATTCACCCCTCCACTTT
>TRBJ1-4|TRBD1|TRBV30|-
CAWTGQGLGTNEKLFF
TGTGCCTGGACGGGACAGGGGTTGGGTACTAATGAAAAACTGTTTTTT
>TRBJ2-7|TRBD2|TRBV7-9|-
CASSWGGIKNYEQYF
TGTGCCAGCAGCTGGGGGGGAATAAAAAACTACGAGCAGTACTTC
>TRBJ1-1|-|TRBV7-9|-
CASSTRGRVEAFF
TGTGCCAGCAGCACCCGGGGGAGGGTTGAAGCTTTCTTT
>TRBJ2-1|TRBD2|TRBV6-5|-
CASSRRAGGLNEQFF
TGTGCCAGCAGCCGCCGAGCGGGGGGGTTGAATGAGCAGTTCTTC
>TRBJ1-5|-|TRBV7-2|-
CASSPIQGVNQPQHF
TGTGCCAGCAGCCCCATACAAGGGGTCAATCAGCCCCAGCATTTT
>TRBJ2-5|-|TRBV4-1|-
CASSQDFVVKTQYF
TGCGCCAGCAGCCAAGATTTTGTCGTGAAGACCCAGTACTTC
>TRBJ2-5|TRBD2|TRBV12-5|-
CASGLVLAGGPETQYF
TGTGCTAGTGGTTTGGTCCTAGCGGGGGGGCCGGAGACCCAGTACTTC
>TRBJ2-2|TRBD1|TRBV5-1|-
CASSAGGAGTGELFF
TGCGCCAGCAGTGCAGGGGGCGCAGGCACCGGGGAGCTGTTTTTT
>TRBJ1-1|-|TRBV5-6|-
CASSPVGNTEAFF
TGTGCCAGCAGTCCGGTGGGGAACACTGAAGCTTTTTTT
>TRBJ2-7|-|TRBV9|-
CASSRADYEQYF
TGTGCCAGCAGTAGGGCAGACTACGAGCAGTACTTC
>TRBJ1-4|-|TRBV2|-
CASSVDGEGEKLFF
TGTGCCAGCAGTGTGGATGGTGAGGGTGAAAAACTGTTTTTT
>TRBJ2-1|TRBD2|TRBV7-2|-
CASSLGWERGSWSYNEQFF
TGTGCCAGCAGCTTGGGCTGGGAGCGGGGTAGCTGGAGCTACAATGAGCAGTTCTTC
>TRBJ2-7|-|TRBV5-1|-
CASSLSGPPYEQYF
TGCGCCAGCAGCTTGAGCGGGCCTCCATACGAGCAGTACTTC
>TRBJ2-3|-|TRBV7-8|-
CASSPDGGLGGTDTQYF
TGTGCCAGCAGCCCCGACGGAGGGCTAGGTGGCACAGATACGCAGTATTTT
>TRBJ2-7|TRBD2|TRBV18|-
CASSPSGLAGLEQYF
TGTGCCAGCTCACCATCGGGACTAGCGGGGCTCGAGCAGTACTTC
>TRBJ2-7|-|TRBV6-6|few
CASSHPITRPSGEQYF
TGTGCCAGCAGCCACCCCATAACCCGTCCCTCCGGCGAGCAGTACTTC
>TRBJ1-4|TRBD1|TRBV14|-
CASSQARQGRGNEKLFF
TGTGCCAGCAGCCAAGCCCGACAGGGCCGCGGTAATGAAAAACTGTTTTTT
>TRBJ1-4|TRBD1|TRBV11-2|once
CASSLITGGSGEKLFF
TGTGCCAGCAGCTTAATTACAGGGGGAAGCGGCGAAAAACTGTTTTTT
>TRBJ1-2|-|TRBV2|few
CASTLGTVGYGYTF
TGTGCCAGCACCCTCGGGACTGTGGGCTATGGCTACACCTTC
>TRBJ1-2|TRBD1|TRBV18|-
CASSPSGTGTYTGYGYTF
TGTGCCAGCTCACCTTCCGGGACAGGCACGTATACGGGCTATGGCTACACCTTC
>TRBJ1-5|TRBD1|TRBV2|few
CASRLDSGGQPQHF
TGTGCCAGCAGATTGGATTCAGGGGGGCAGCCCCAGCATTTT
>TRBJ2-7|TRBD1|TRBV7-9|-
CASTRTGQGSYEQYF
TGTGCCAGCACCCGCACAGGACAGGGCTCCTACGAGCAGTACTTC
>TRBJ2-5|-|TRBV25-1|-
CASSVGSIQETQYF
TGTGCCAGCAGTGTAGGGAGCATCCAAGAGACCCAGTACTTC
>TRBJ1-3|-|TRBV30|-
CAWRPGSNTIYF
TGTGCCTGGAGACCCGGATCGAACACCATATATTTT
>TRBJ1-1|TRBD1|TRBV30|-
CAWSAGTGGDAFF
TGTGCCTGGAGCGCCGGGACAGGGGGCGATGCTTTCTTT
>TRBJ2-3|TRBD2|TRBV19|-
CASRQGRGAWSPDTQYF
TGTGCCAGTAGACAAGGGCGGGGGGCTTGGTCCCCAGATACGCAGTATTTT
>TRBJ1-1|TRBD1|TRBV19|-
CASSWSGQGFTEAFF
TGTGCCAGTAGTTGGTCGGGACAGGGGTTCACTGAAGCTTTCTTT
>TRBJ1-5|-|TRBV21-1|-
CASNLRLNQPQHF
TGTGCCAGCAACCTCCGGCTCAATCAGCCCCAGCATTTT
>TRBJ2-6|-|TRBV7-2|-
CASSLGRMGYSGANVLTF
TGTGCCAGCAGCTTAGGTCGGATGGGGTACTCTGGGGCCAACGTCCTGACTTTC
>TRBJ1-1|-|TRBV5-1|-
CASSTGRSAPEAFF
TGCGCCAGCAGCACCGGACGCTCGGCCCCTGAAGCTTTCTTT
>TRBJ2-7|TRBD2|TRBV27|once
CASSLPGGTIYEQYF
TGTGCCAGCAGTCTCCCGGGGGGGACAATCTACGAGCAGTACTTC
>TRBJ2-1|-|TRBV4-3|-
CASSQVGGPSYNEQFF
TGCGCCAGCAGCCAAGTCGGGGGGCCCTCCTACAATGAGCAGTTCTTC
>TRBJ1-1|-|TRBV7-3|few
CASSEQGNTEAFF
TGTGCCAGCAGCGAACAGGGGAACACTGAAGCTTTCTTT
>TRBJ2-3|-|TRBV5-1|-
CASSLQQGYTQYF
TGCGCCAGCAGCTTACAACAGGGATATACGCAGTATTTT
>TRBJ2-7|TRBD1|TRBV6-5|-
CASSYSGQGTYEQYF
TGTGCCAGCAGTTACTCGGGACAGGGGACCTACGAGCAGTACTTC
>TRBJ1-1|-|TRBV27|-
CASSLRYYTEAFF
TGTGCCAGCAGTTTAAGGTATTACACTGAAGCTTTCTTT
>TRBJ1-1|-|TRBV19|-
CASSVGRTNTEAFF
TGTGCCAGTAGTGTGGGACGGACGAACACTGAAGCTTTCTTT
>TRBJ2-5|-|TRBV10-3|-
CAISEHGGGETQYF
TGTGCCATCAGTGAGCATGGAGGGGGAGAGACCCAGTACTTC
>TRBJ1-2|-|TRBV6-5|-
CASSYRASLIGGYTF
TGTGCCAGCAGTTACCGGGCCTCATTGATCGGGGGCTACACCTTC
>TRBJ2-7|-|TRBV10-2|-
CASSESNRESYEQYF
TGCGCCAGCAGTGAGTCCAATAGGGAGAGTTACGAGCAGTACTTC
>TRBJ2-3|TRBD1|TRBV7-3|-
CASSLGQTDTQYF
TGTGCCAGCAGCTTGGGACAGACAGATACGCAGTATTTT
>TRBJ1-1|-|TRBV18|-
CASSPRTGNMNTEAFF
TGTGCCAGCTCACCCCGAACAGGGAACATGAACACTGAAGCTTTCTTT
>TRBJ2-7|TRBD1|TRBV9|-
CASSVGQGASYEQYF
TGTGCCAGCAGCGTAGGACAGGGGGCCTCCTACGAGCAGTACTTC
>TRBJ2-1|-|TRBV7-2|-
CASSLVSSAPNEQFF
TGTGCCAGCAGCTTAGTATCCAGCGCCCCCAATGAGCAGTTCTTC
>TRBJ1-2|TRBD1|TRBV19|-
CASSRDSSYDGYTF
TGTGCCAGTAGTCGGGACAGCAGTTATGATGGCTACACCTTC
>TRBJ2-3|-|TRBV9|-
CASSVGGDTQYF
TGTGCCAGCAGCGTAGGGGGAGATACGCAGTATTTT
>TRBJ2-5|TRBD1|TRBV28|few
CASSRQGGETQYF
TGTGCCAGCAGTCGACAGGGCGGGGAGACCCAGTACTTC
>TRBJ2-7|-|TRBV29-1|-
CSVVGARSSYEQYF
TGCAGCGTTGTGGGGGCCCGGAGCTCCTACGAGCAGTACTTC
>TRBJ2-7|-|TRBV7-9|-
CASSWRDEQYF
TGTGCCAGCAGCTGGCGGGACGAGCAGTACTTC
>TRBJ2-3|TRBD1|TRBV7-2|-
CASSHEGAATDTQYF
TGTGCCAGCAGCCACGAGGGGGCCGCCACAGATACGCAGTATTTT
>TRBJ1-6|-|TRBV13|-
CASSTDLNSPLHF
TGTGCCAGCAGCACCGACCTTAATTCACCCCTCCACTTT
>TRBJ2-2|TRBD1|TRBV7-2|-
CASSLGDRNYGELFF
TGTGCCAGCAGCTTAGGGGACAGGAATTACGGGGAGCTGTTTTTT
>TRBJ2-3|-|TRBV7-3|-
CASSPGERQTQYF
TGTGCCAGCAGCCCCGGGGAGCGGCAGACGCAGTATTTT
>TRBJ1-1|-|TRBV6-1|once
CASSEQPALNTEAFF
TGTGCCAGCAGTGAACAGCCAGCCCTGAACACTGAAGCTTTCTTT
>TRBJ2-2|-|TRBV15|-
CATSRASAGANTGELFF
TGTGCCACCAGCAGAGCGTCGGCAGGGGCGAACACCGGGGAGCTGTTTTTT